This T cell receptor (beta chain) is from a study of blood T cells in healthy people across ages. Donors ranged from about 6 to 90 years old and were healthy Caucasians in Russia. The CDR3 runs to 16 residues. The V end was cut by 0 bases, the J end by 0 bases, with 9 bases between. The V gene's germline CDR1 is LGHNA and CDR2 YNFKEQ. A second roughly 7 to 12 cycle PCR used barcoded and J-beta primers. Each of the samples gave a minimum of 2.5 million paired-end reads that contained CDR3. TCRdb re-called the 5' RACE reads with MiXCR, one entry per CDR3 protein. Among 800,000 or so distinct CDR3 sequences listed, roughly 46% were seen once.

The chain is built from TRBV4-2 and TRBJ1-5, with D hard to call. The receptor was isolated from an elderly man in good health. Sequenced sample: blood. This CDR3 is CASSQDRQTSNQPQHF. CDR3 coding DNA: TGTGCCAGCAGCCAAGATCGGCAGACTAGCAATCAGCCCCAGCATTTT.